One sample yielded the 21 T cell receptor beta chains listed below, sequenced in a study of T-cell memory formation after mild COVID-19. In TCRdb, the 5' RACE reads were re-called with MiXCR into one record per CDR3 protein. The table shows 400,000 to 450,000 distinct CDR3 sequences, with over 15% occurring only once. The sample consisted of PBMCs or a T cell subset sorted from them (not recorded which). The receptors here all came from a young man who had mild COVID-19 (a few samples of this study predate the infection). Cell type and time point are not known.

The chain uses TRBV19 and TRBJ2-1; D unresolved. The CDR3 totals 13 residues. Trimming left V 5 bases short and J 7 bases short, with 12 bases between. Germline lookup yields CDR1 LNHDA and CDR2 SQIVND (reference sequence). CDR3 protein: CASSAFISNEQFF. CDR3 nucleotides: TGTGCCAGTAGTGCCTTTATATCGAATGAGCAGTTCTTC.

This clonotype showed up just a few times. The rearrangement links TRBV27 to TRBJ2-1; tentatively, D is TRBD2 (7 bases). This CDR3 is 14 amino acids long. The V gene lost 6 bases and the J gene lost 4 bases, with 13 bases spanning the gap. Germline CDR1 reads MNHEY; CDR2 reads SMNVEV (reference sequence). The DNA for the CDR3 is TGTGCCAGCAGGGGAGGGGGGCCGTACAATGAGCAGTTCTTC. Protein: CASRGGGPYNEQFF.

The CDR3 region is CASSQELATAYEQYV. The CDR3 bases are TGTGCCAGCAGCCAGGAGTTAGCGACCGCCTACGAGCAGTACGTC. This chain joins TRBV4-2 and TRBJ2-7; possibly TRBD2 for D (5 bases). Trimming shortened V by 3 bases and J by 2 bases, and 14 bases separated the two germline ends. Germline CDR1 and CDR2: LGHNA and YNFKEQ. This CDR3 contains 15 residues.

This clonotype has only a few counts. CDR3 coding DNA: TGCAGCGTAGGGACTAGGTCCGGCTCCGAGCAGTACTTC. Protein: CSVGTRSGSEQYF. This sequence joins TRBV29-1 and TRBJ2-7; 8 bases align to TRBD2. Germline V CDR1 and CDR2: SQVTM, ANQGSEA. The length of the CDR3 is 13 residues. The V segment lost 6 bases and the J segment 6 bases; nucleotides outside the gene matches: 10.

The rearrangement links TRBV20-1 to TRBJ2-3; D unclear. The V gene's germline CDR1 is DFQATT and CDR2 SNEGSKA (reference sequence). Trimming shortened V by 0 bases and J by 0 bases, and 7 bases separated the two germline ends. This CDR3 is 14 amino acids long. The CDR3 sequence: CSARDPTSTDTQYF. The DNA of the CDR3 is TGCAGTGCTAGAGATCCGACTAGCACAGATACGCAGTATTTT.

The chain recombines TRBV29-1 with TRBJ2-1; D might be TRBD1 (9 bases). V was trimmed by 7 bases and J by 1 base, leaving 17 bases between them. The germline gives CDR1 SQVTM, CDR2 ANQGSEA. This CDR3 spans 15 amino acids. This CDR3 is CSAGGTGRSYNEQFF. CDR3 sequence (DNA): TGCAGCGCGGGGGGGACAGGGAGGTCCTACAATGAGCAGTTCTTC.

This clonotype was picked up a small number of times. This chain uses TRBV12-3 or TRBV12-4 with TRBJ2-5, with D maybe TRBD1 (7 bases). The ends were cut back, 6 bases at V and 5 bases at J, with 13 bases in the middle. This CDR3 contains 13 residues. The CDR3 DNA reads as TGTGCCAGCAGGGAGGGGGCTGTGGAGACCCAGTACTTC. Translation gives CASREGAVETQYF.

DNA for the CDR3: TGCAGCGTTAGAACAGGGGGAACTTCACCCCTCCACTTT. It encodes CSVRTGGTSPLHF. The chain couples TRBV29-1 to TRBJ1-6; 8 bases line up with TRBD1. The CDR3 is made up of 13 amino acids. The junction had 6 bases not matched to a gene; V was cut back by 5 bases and J by 9 bases. Germline V gene lookup returns CDR1 SQVTM and CDR2 ANQGSEA.

This clonotype turned up a few times. This chain connects TRBV20-1 to TRBJ1-5; D may be TRBD1 (6 bases). Per the germline V gene, CDR1 is DFQATT and CDR2 is SNEGSKA (reference sequence). The CDR3 is made up of 14 amino acids. V was pared by 3 bases and J by 1 base, with 10 bases between. The CDR3 here is CSASSGQSNQPQHF. As DNA, the CDR3 is TGCAGTGCTAGCTCCGGACAGAGCAATCAGCCCCAGCATTTT.

There are a few counts of this clonotype. The chain employs TRBV4-2 and TRBJ2-5; the D gene could be TRBD1 or TRBD2 (5 bases each). The V gene's germline CDR1 is LGHNA and CDR2 YNFKEQ. The V end was cut by 4 bases, the J end by 5 bases, with 14 bases between. CDR3 size: 14 residues. DNA of the CDR3: TGTGCCAGCAGCCGGGGACCAGAACGGGAGACCCAGTACTTC. Translated, it gives CASSRGPERETQYF.

The V gene is TRBV5-4, the J gene TRBJ1-2; D possibly corresponds to TRBD1 (5 bases). With 2 bases removed from V and 4 bases from J, the gap between germline ends came to 12 bases. Germline CDR1 is SGHNT and CDR2 is YYREEE (reference sequence). The CDR3 contains 14 residues. CDR3 sequence reads: CASSFQGQIYGYTF. CDR3 in DNA: TGTGCCAGCAGCTTCCAAGGACAAATCTATGGCTACACCTTC. The whole variable domain, filled in from reference TRBV5-4 and TRBJ1-2, reads ETGVTQSPTHLIKTRGQQVTLRCSSQSGHNTVSWYQQALGQGPQFIFQYYREEENGRGNFPPRFSGLQFPNYSSELNVNALELDDSALYLCASSFQGQIYGYTFGSGTRLTVV.

This clonotype has just a few counts. This chain connects TRBV7-9 to TRBJ2-5, with 9 bases aligning to TRBD2. The V segment lost 11 bases and the J segment 1 base; nucleotides outside the gene matches: 11. Germline lookup yields CDR1 SEHNR and CDR2 FQNEAQ (reference sequence). There are 15 residues in the CDR3. CDR3 in amino acids: CAGMTSGGLQETQYF. Written as DNA, the CDR3 is TGTGCCGGGATGACTAGCGGAGGGCTCCAAGAGACCCAGTACTTC.

This clonotype was counted a few times. The chain combines TRBV18 with TRBJ1-1, with D perhaps matching TRBD1 (5 bases). Germline V gives CDR1 KGHSH, CDR2 LQKENI. The CDR3 has 15 residues. V was shortened by 4 bases and J by 4 bases, with 16 bases between the two germline ends. The CDR3 DNA reads TGTGCCAGCTCACTCCATGAGGGGACGAGCACTGAAGCTTTCTTT. Amino acid sequence: CASSLHEGTSTEAFF.

The V gene is TRBV7-8, the J gene TRBJ2-3, with TRBD1 as a possible D gene (6 bases). The CDR3 length is 16 residues. The germline V gene encodes CDR1 SGHVS and CDR2 FQNEAQ. V lost 6 bases to trimming and J lost 2 bases, with 18 bases between them. Written as DNA, the CDR3 is TGTGCCAGCAGTTTCGACAGGATACAATTCACAGATACGCAGTATTTT. Amino acids: CASSFDRIQFTDTQYF.

This clonotype appeared a single time. This chain joins TRBV20-1 and TRBJ2-3; D unresolved. Germline assignment: CDR1 DFQATT and CDR2 SNEGSKA (reference sequence). This CDR3 is built from 13 residues. The V and J ends lost 6 bases and 0 bases respectively, with 10 bases between them. CDR3 amino acids: CSAGPPSTDTQYF. The CDR3 DNA is TGCAGTGCCGGACCTCCAAGCACAGATACGCAGTATTTT.

This clonotype was recorded a few times. V and J are TRBV9 and TRBJ2-7; the D gene is possibly TRBD1 (6 bases). Looked up from germline, CDR1 is SGDLS and CDR2 is YYNGEE. V dropped 3 bases and J dropped 4 bases, with 8 bases sitting between them. The CDR3 extends over 12 amino acids. The CDR3 sequence is CASSATGYEQYF. The CDR3 region has the DNA TGTGCCAGCAGCGCTACAGGGTACGAGCAGTACTTC.

Regarding this clonotype: A much bigger clone sits one base away, suggesting this may be a read error. The chain recombines TRBV5-8 with TRBJ2-7; perhaps D is TRBD1 or TRBD2 (6 bases each). CDR1 is SGHTS and CDR2 is YDEGEE in the germline V gene. The CDR3 extends over 14 amino acids. Trimming took 4 bases from V and 8 from J, leaving 19 bases between them. The CDR3 sequence: CASSTGGQVAQQYF. CDR3 coding DNA: TGTGCCAGCAGCACCGGGGGACAAGTGGCGCAGCAGTACTTC.

This chain links TRBV7-2 with TRBJ1-5; 7 nucleotides match TRBD1. V shed 4 bases and J 5 bases; nucleotides not matched to a gene: 8. The CDR3 has 15 amino acids. Germline V lookup: CDR1 SGHTA, CDR2 FQGNSA. The CDR3 DNA reads TGTGCCAGCAGCTCAGAGGGACAGCTTTATCAGCCCCAGCATTTT. Residues: CASSSEGQLYQPQHF.

The gene calls are TRBV6-5 and TRBJ2-5; 9 bases line up with TRBD1. Trimming took 8 bases from V and 5 from J; bases not matched to a gene: 6. The germline V gene has CDR1 MNHEY and CDR2 SVGAGI. The CDR3 length is 13 residues. The CDR3 sequence: CASQTGGTETQYF. The DNA of the CDR3 is TGTGCCAGCCAGACAGGGGGTACGGAGACCCAGTACTTC.

This sequence joins TRBV7-2 and TRBJ2-2; TRBD2 aligns across 9 bases. CDR1 and CDR2 (germline): SGHTA, FQGNSA. With V trimmed by 5 bases and J by 5 bases, 9 bases remained unmatched. This CDR3 is built from 16 residues. The CDR3 loop reads CASSSRTSVGTGELFF. CDR3 nucleotides: TGTGCCAGCAGCAGCCGGACTAGCGTCGGAACCGGGGAGCTGTTTTTT.

The chain combines TRBV20-1 with TRBJ2-3, with 8 bases matching TRBD2. The germline V gene encodes CDR1 DFQATT and CDR2 SNEGSKA (reference sequence). V dropped 5 bases and J dropped 0; count of bases not matched to a gene: 4. This CDR3 region has 14 residues. The CDR3 protein is CSAVSGDSTDTQYF. CDR3 DNA: TGCAGTGCTGTTAGCGGGGATAGCACAGATACGCAGTATTTT.